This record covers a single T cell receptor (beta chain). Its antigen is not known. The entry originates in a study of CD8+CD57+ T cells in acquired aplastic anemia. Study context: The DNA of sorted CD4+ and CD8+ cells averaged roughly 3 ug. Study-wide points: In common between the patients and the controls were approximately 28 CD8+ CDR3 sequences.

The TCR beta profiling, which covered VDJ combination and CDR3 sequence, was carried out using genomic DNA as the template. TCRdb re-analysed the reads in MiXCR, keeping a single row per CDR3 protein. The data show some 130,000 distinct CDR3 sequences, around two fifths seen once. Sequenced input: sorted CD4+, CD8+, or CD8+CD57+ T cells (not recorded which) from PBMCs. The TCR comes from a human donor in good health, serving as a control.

CDR3: CASSPPPAKSGYTF. The CDR3 region has the DNA TGTGCCAGCAGTCCCCCGCCCGCCAAGAGTGGCTACACCTTC. This sequence joins TRBV2 and TRBJ1-2, with D hard to call. The CDR3 has 14 amino acids. CDR1 SNHLY and CDR2 FYNNEI come from the germline V gene. Trimming pared 5 bases from V and 7 bases from J, leaving 17 bases between.